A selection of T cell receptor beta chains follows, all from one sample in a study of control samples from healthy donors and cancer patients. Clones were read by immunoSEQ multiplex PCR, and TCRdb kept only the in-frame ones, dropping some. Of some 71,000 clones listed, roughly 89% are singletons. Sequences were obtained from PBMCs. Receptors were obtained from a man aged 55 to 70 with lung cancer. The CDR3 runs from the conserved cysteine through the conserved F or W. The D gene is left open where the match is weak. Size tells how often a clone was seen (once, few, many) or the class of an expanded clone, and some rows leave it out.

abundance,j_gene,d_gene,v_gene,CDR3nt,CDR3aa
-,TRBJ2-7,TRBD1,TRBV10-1,TGCGCCAGCAGCGGACAGGGTGGCGAGCAGTACTTC,CASSGQGGEQYF
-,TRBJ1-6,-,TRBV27,TGTGCCAGCAGCAAATGGGCGGGGGATAATTCACCCCTCCACTTT,CASSKWAGDNSPLHF
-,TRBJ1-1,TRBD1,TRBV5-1,TGCGCCAGCAGCTTGGGGACAGGGGGGACTGAAGCTTTCTTT,CASSLGTGGTEAFF
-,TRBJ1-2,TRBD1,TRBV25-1,TGTGCCAGCAGGTCGGCACAGGGGAACTATGGCTACACCTTC,CASRSAQGNYGYTF
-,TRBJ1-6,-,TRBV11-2,TGTGCCAGCAGCTTTTATGGGAACGATAATTCACCCCTCCACTTT,CASSFYGNDNSPLHF
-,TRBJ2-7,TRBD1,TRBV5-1,TGCGCCAGCAGCTTGATGGGCGGTCAGGGGGACGAGCAGTACTTC,CASSLMGGQGDEQYF
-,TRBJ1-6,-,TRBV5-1,TGCGCCAGCAGCATGGAGGGTACGGGATCACCCCTCCACTTT,CASSMEGTGSPLHF
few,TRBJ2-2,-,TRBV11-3,TGTGCCAGCAGCCGGGGCAGGGGGAACACCGGGGAGCTGTTTTTT,CASSRGRGNTGELFF
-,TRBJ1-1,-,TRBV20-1,TGCAGTGCTAGTCAGGGTTACGAAGCCGAGAACACTGAAGCTTTCTTT,CSASQGYEAENTEAFF
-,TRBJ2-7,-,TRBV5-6,TGTGCCAGCAGCTGGACTGCTGGCTACGAGCAGTACTTC,CASSWTAGYEQYF
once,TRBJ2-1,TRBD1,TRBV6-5,TGTGCCAGCAGTTCCGGGACAGGGAGCTACAATGAGCAGTTCTTC,CASSSGTGSYNEQFF
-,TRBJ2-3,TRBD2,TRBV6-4,TGTGCCAGCAGCCTCGGACTGGGGAGGGGAGATACGCAGTATTTT,CASSLGLGRGDTQYF
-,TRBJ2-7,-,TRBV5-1,TGCGCCAGCAGCCCCCCGGACACGTCCTACGAGCAGTACTTC,CASSPPDTSYEQYF
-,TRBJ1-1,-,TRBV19,TGTGCCAGTATTGCTAGAATACGGCCGCAGACGGGCCCGTTCATGAACACTGAAGCTTTCTTT,CASIARIRPQTGPFMNTEAFF
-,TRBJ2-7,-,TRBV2,TGTGCCAGCATCCGGCGGGACAGAGCCTACGAGCAGTACTTC,CASIRRDRAYEQYF
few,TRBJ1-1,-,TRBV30,TGTGCCTGGAAAGGGATGGGGAACACTGAAGCTTTCTTT,CAWKGMGNTEAFF
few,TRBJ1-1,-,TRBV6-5,TGTGCCAGCAGTTACTCGACGGACACTGAAGCTTTCTTT,CASSYSTDTEAFF
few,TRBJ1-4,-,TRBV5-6,TGTGCCAGCAGCTTAGGAACACCTGGAAAACTGTTTTTT,CASSLGTPGKLFF